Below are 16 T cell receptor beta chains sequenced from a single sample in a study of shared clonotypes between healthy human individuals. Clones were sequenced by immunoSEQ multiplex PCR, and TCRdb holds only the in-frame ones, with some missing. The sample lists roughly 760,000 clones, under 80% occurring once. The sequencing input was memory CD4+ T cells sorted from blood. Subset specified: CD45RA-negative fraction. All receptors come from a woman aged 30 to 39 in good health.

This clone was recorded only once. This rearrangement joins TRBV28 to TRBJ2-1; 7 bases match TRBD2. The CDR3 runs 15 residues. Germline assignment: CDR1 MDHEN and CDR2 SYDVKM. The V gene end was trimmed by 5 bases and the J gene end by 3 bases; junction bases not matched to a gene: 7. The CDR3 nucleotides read TGTGCCAGCAGTGCAACTAGCGACCACTACAATGAGCAGTTCTTC. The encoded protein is CASSATSDHYNEQFF.

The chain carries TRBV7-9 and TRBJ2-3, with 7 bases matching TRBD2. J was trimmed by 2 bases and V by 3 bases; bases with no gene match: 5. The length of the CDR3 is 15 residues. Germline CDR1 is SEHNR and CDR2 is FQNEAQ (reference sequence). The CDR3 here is CASSLARLATDTQYF. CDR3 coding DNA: TGTGCCAGCAGCTTGGCCCGACTAGCCACAGATACGCAGTATTTT.

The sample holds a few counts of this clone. The chain's CDR3 is CASSPVRGGYEQYF. In nucleotides, the CDR3 is TGTGCCAGCAGTCCGGTCAGGGGCGGGTACGAGCAGTACTTC. This chain links TRBV28 with TRBJ2-5; TRBD1 is a possible D gene (6 bases). The DNA end favors TRBJ2-7, so the J call may be wrong. Germline lookup yields CDR1 MDHEN and CDR2 SYDVKM. The CDR3 is made up of 14 amino acids.

The CDR3, as DNA: TGTGCCAGCAGTTTCACCGCAGGGGCAGATGGCTACACCTTC. Its translation is CASSFTAGADGYTF. The chain combines TRBV28 with TRBJ1-2; D perhaps matches TRBD1 (6 bases). The V end lost 3 bases, the J end lost 6 bases, and 14 bases lay between the germline ends. Germline-derived CDR1 and CDR2 are MDHEN and SYDVKM. The CDR3 runs to 14 residues.

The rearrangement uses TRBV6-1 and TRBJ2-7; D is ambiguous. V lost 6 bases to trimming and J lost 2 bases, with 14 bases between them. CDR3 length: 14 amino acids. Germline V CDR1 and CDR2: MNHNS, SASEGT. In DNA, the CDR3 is TGTGCCAGCAGCCAAGGCTATGGGGCCTACGAGCAGTACTTC. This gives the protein CASSQGYGAYEQYF.

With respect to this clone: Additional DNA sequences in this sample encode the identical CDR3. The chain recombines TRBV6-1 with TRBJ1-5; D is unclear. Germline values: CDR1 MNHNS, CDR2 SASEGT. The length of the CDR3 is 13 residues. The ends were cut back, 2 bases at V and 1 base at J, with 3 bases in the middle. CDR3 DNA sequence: TGTGCCAGCAGTGAACCCAGCAATCAGCCCCAGCATTTT. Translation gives CASSEPSNQPQHF.

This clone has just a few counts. The CDR3 nucleotides read TGTGCCAGCATCGGGAGGAGCAATCAGCCCCAGCATTTT. Its protein product is CASIGRSNQPQHF. The rearrangement links TRBV28 to TRBJ1-5; no clear D gene. The CDR3 extends over 13 amino acids. Germline CDR1 reads MDHEN; CDR2 reads SYDVKM. Trimming shortened V by 7 bases and J by 1 base, and 8 bases separated the two germline ends.

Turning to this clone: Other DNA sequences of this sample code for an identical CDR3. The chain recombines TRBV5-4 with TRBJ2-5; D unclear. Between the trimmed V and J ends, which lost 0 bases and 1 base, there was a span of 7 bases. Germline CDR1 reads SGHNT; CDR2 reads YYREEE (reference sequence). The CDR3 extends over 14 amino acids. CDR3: CASSLGGFQETQYF. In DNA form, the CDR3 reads TGTGCCAGCAGCTTGGGTGGCTTCCAAGAGACCCAGTACTTC.

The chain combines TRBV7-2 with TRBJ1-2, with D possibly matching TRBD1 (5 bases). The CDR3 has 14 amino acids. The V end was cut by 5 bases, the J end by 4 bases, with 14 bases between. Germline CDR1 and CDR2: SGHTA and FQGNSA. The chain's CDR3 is CASSQSPGIYGYTF. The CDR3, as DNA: TGTGCCAGCAGCCAAAGCCCAGGGATCTATGGCTACACCTTC.

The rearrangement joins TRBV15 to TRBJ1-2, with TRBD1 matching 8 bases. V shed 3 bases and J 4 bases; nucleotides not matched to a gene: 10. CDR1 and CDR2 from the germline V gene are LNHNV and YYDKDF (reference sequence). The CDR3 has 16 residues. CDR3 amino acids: CATSSYRDRNTYGYTF. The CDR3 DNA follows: TGTGCCACCAGCAGTTACCGGGACAGGAACACCTATGGCTACACCTTC.

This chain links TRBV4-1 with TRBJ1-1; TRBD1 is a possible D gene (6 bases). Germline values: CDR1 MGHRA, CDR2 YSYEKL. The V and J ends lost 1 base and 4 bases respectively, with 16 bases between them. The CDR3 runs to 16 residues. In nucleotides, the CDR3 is TGCGCCAGCAGCCAAGGCCGCTTGAGGGGGGCCACTGAAGCTTTCTTT. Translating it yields CASSQGRLRGATEAFF.

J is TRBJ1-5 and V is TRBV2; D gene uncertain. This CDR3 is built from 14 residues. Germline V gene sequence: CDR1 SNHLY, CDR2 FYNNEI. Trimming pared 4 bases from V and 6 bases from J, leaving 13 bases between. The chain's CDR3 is CASSGYTTLQPQHF. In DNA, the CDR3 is TGTGCCAGCAGTGGCTATACCACGCTTCAGCCCCAGCATTTT.

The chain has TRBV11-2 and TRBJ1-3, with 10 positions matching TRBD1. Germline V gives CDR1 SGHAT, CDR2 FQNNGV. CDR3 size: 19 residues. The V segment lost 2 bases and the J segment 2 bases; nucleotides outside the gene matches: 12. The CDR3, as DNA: TGTGCCAGCAGCTTATCGTCGGTGGACAGGGGGAGAACTGGAAACACCATATATTTT. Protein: CASSLSSVDRGRTGNTIYF.

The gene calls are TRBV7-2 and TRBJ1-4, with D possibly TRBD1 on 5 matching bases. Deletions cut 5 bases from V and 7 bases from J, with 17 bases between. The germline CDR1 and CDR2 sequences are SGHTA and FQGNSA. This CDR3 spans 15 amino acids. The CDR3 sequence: CASSPGTLGSEKLFF. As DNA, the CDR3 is TGTGCCAGCAGCCCTGGGACGCTTGGGAGTGAAAAACTGTTTTTT.

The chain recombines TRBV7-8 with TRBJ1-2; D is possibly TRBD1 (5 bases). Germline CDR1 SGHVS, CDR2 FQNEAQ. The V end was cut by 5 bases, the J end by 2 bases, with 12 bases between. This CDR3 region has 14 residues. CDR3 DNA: TGTGCCAGCAGCAAAGAGCGACAGAACTATGGCTACACCTTC. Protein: CASSKERQNYGYTF. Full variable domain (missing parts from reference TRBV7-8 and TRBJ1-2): GAGVSQSPRYKVAKRGQDVALRCDPISGHVSLFWYQQALGQGPEFLTYFQNEAQLDKSGLPSDRFFAERPEGSVSTLKIQRTQQEDSAVYLCASSKERQNYGYTFGSGTRLTVV.

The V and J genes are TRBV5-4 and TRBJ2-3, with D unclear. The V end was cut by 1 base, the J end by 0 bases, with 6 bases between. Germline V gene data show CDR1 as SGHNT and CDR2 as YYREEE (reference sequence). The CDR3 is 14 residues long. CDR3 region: CASSLKASTDTQYF. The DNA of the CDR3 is TGTGCCAGCAGCTTGAAGGCTAGCACAGATACGCAGTATTTT.